The 29 T cell receptor beta chains below were found in one sample sequenced in a study of T cell repertoires in cytomegalovirus infection. TCRdb re-analysed the reads in MiXCR, keeping a single row per CDR3 protein. This sample yields 650,000 to 900,000 distinct CDR3 sequences, of which over 25% are seen a single time; around 12% belongs to the top ten. For these TCRs, the target antigens are not known. The sequencing used cultured CD8+ T cells from PBMCs, collected from culture after CMV antigen stimulation. The receptors were sampled from a human donor in good health (CMV status not recorded). Some clones in this sample may be carry-over from other donors' samples.

In this sample, this clonotype turned up a few times. The junction departs from the called germline gene at one end, perhaps through a read error. V is TRBV7-7 and J is TRBJ2-3; D gene uncertain. The CDR3 runs 13 residues. CDR1 SSHAT and CDR2 FNYEAQ come from the germline V gene (reference sequence). The CDR3 DNA reads TGTGCTAGCAGCCCCGGCGAGCCAGATACGCAGTATTTT. Translated: CASSPGEPDTQYF.

The chain is built from TRBV7-1 and TRBJ2-7; 7 nucleotides align to TRBD1. TRBV7-1 is classed as an ORF, of uncertain function. V lost 11 bases and J lost 4; bases outside the gene matches: 5. This CDR3 region has 11 residues. The CDR3 sequence: CAAEQGYEQYF. CDR3 nucleotides: TGTGCCGCCGAACAGGGGTACGAGCAGTACTTC.

This chain connects TRBV14 to TRBJ1-2; 7 positions match TRBD1. The CDR3 is made up of 15 amino acids. CDR1 is SGHDN, CDR2 FVKESK, per germline. The trim removed 1 base at V and 7 bases at J, leaving 9 bases unmatched. The CDR3 DNA follows: TGTGCCAGCAGCCAAGTTCGGACAGGACGACTTGGCTACACCTTC. Protein sequence: CASSQVRTGRLGYTF.

The rearrangement links TRBV15 to TRBJ2-7; TRBD1 matches 11 bases. This CDR3 is built from 17 residues. Germline CDR1 and CDR2: LNHNV and YYDKDF (reference sequence). With V trimmed by 2 bases and J by 1 base, 7 bases remained unmatched. The CDR3 protein is CATSRTLGQGGSYEQYF. The CDR3 nucleotides are TGTGCCACCAGCAGAACCCTGGGACAGGGGGGATCCTACGAGCAGTACTTC.

This clonotype was observed a handful of times. V gene TRBV28 combines with J gene TRBJ2-5; D not resolved. The germline V gene encodes CDR1 MDHEN and CDR2 SYDVKM. V lost 1 base and J lost 10, with 13 bases in between. The CDR3 is made up of 13 amino acids. The CDR3 spells CASSLFKGTRQYF. CDR3 DNA sequence: TGTGCCAGCAGTTTATTTAAGGGCACACGCCAGTACTTC. Complete variable domain (other parts from reference TRBV28 and TRBJ2-5): DVKVTQSSRYLVKRTGEKVFLECVQDMDHENMFWYRQDPGLGLRLIYFSYDVKMKEKGDIPEGYSVSREKKERFSLILESASTNQTSMYLCASSLFKGTRQYFGPGTRLLVL.

Of note for this clonotype: A much larger clone lies a single base off, so this may be a read error. This chain's CDR3 is CASSLTGDEEQFF. Written as DNA, the CDR3 is TGTGCCAGCAGCTTGACAGGGGACGAAGAGCAGTTCTTC. V and J are TRBV7-6 and TRBJ2-1; 8 bases are a match to TRBD1. The CDR3 is 13 amino acids. The germline V gene has CDR1 SGHVS and CDR2 FNYEAQ. V dropped 3 bases and J dropped 10; count of bases not matched to a gene: 5. Variable domain in full (rest from reference TRBV7-6 and TRBJ2-1): GAGVSQSPRYKVTKRGQDVALRCDPISGHVSLYWYRQALGQGPEFLTYFNYEAQQDKSGLPNDRFSAERPEGSISTLTIQRTEQRDSAMYRCASSLTGDEEQFFGPGTRLTVL.

This clonotype was seen only a few times. Here the CDR3 reads CASSVSPLGVYNEQFF. DNA of the CDR3: TGCGCCAGCAGTGTTTCCCCTTTGGGGGTTTACAATGAGCAGTTCTTC. The J gene is TRBJ2-1, the V gene TRBV10-2; either TRBD1 or TRBD2 may supply D (5 bases each). This CDR3 has 16 residues. Trimming removed 4 bases at V and 4 bases at J, with 17 bases between. Per the germline V gene, CDR1 is WSHSY and CDR2 is SAAADI.

This clonotype was counted at least ten times. The chain joins TRBV7-2 to TRBJ2-7; 11 nucleotides agree with TRBD1. The CDR3 consists of 14 residues. Germline values: CDR1 SGHTA, CDR2 FQGNSA. The V segment lost 4 bases and the J segment 7 bases; nucleotides outside the gene matches: 6. The CDR3 sequence is CASSSMGQGGEQYV. The CDR3 nucleotides are TGTGCCAGCAGCTCTATGGGACAGGGGGGGGAGCAGTACGTC.

V usage is TRBV11-2 and J usage is TRBJ2-1, with 9 bases aligning to TRBD2. The ends lost 5 bases at V and 7 bases at J; junction bases unmatched: 12. This CDR3 contains 16 residues. Germline CDR1 reads SGHAT; CDR2 reads FQNNGV. The CDR3 DNA reads as TGTGCCAGCAGCACCGGACAGTCACTAGCGGGTAATGAGCAGTTCTTC. This translates into CASSTGQSLAGNEQFF.

This chain connects TRBV6-1 to TRBJ1-5; D possibly corresponds to TRBD1 (6 bases). V was cut by 0 bases and J by 6 bases, with 18 bases left in between. Germline lookup yields CDR1 MNHNS and CDR2 SASEGT. There are 17 residues in the CDR3. The chain's CDR3 is CASSEARMFGGRQPQHF. In DNA form, the CDR3 reads TGTGCCAGCAGTGAAGCCCGCATGTTCGGGGGGCGTCAGCCCCAGCATTTT.

This clonotype was seen repeatedly, ten times or more. V usage is TRBV7-9 and J usage is TRBJ2-5; the match to TRBD1 covers 7 bases. The CDR3 covers 13 residues. Trimming at V came to 4 bases and at J to 5 bases, leaving 4 bases not matched to a gene. The V gene's germline CDR1 is SEHNR and CDR2 FQNEAQ (reference sequence). The CDR3 region has the DNA TGTGCCAGCAGCTCCGACAGGGCTGAGACCCAGTACTTC. Protein: CASSSDRAETQYF.

The chain has TRBV6-1 and TRBJ2-1; 10 bases are shared with TRBD1. Germline lookup yields CDR1 MNHNS and CDR2 SASEGT. J lost 5 bases, V lost 8 bases, and 0 bases had no gene match. CDR3 length: 12 amino acids. The CDR3 spells CASGTGDNEQFF. As DNA, the CDR3 is TGTGCCAGCGGGACAGGGGACAATGAGCAGTTCTTC.

This clonotype was observed at least ten times. The chain combines TRBV6-8 with TRBJ1-1, with a possible D match to TRBD1 (6 bases). Trimming stripped 7 bases from V and 3 bases from J, with 18 bases between. CDR3 length equals 15 residues. Per germline, CDR1 MNHGY and CDR2 SAAAGT. The chain's CDR3 is CASTLKTGFDTEAFF. CDR3 sequence (DNA): TGTGCCAGCACCTTAAAAACAGGGTTTGACACTGAAGCTTTCTTT.

In this sample, this clonotype turned up many times. The rearrangement links TRBV28 to TRBJ2-5; D not resolved. This CDR3 has 13 residues. V was clipped by 5 bases and J by 2 bases, with 9 bases between them. The germline CDR1 and CDR2 sequences are MDHEN and SYDVKM. CDR3 DNA sequence: TGTGCCAGCAGTCGAGGCCAACAAGAGACCCAGTACTTC. Its protein is CASSRGQQETQYF.

The chain recombines TRBV7-6 with TRBJ1-5; D remains unclear. Deletions cut 5 bases from V and 4 bases from J, with 15 bases between. The CDR3 has 15 residues. Germline V gives CDR1 SGHVS, CDR2 FNYEAQ. The CDR3 loop reads CASSPAPARNQPQHF. The CDR3 nucleotides are TGTGCCAGCAGCCCGGCCCCAGCTAGAAATCAGCCCCAGCATTTT.

The chain employs TRBV11-1 and TRBJ1-1; D call uncertain. This CDR3 is 14 amino acids long. Germline CDR1 and CDR2: SGHAT and FQDESV (reference sequence). Trimming took 5 bases from V and 5 from J, leaving 15 bases between them. The CDR3 sequence is CASSVGGLWTEAFF. CDR3 nucleotide sequence: TGTGCCAGCAGCGTCGGCGGTTTATGGACTGAAGCTTTCTTT.

This chain links TRBV11-2 with TRBJ2-5, with D perhaps TRBD1 (6 bases). CDR3 length: 14 residues. The germline gives CDR1 SGHAT, CDR2 FQNNGV. Trimming left V 1 base short and J 5 bases short, with 11 bases between. CDR3 residues: CASSLGGRLETQYF. The DNA for the CDR3 is TGTGCCAGCAGCTTAGGGGGGCGCCTGGAGACCCAGTACTTC.

This clonotype was counted many times. The chain carries TRBV7-2 and TRBJ2-1; 10 bases fit TRBD1. From germline, CDR1 is SGHTA and CDR2 FQGNSA. With V trimmed by 5 bases and J by 0 bases, 4 bases remained unmatched. This CDR3 is 16 amino acids long. The CDR3 is CASSIRDRGSYNEQFF. In nucleotides, the CDR3 is TGTGCCAGCAGCATCCGGGACAGGGGCTCCTACAATGAGCAGTTCTTC.

The chain carries TRBV27 and TRBJ1-4, with a weak D call TRBD1 (5 bases). V lost 8 bases to trimming and J lost 8 bases, with 21 bases between them. The CDR3 runs to 15 residues. Germline V lookup: CDR1 MNHEY, CDR2 SMNVEV (reference sequence). The CDR3 reads CASAANLGVGEKLFF. CDR3 nucleotide sequence: TGTGCCAGCGCCGCAAACCTGGGGGTTGGGGAAAAACTGTTTTTT.

For the CDR3, the DNA is TGTGCCAGCGCAGCGCTTCCGGTCACCACAAACTATGGCTACACCTTC. This codes for CASAALPVTTNYGYTF. The V and J genes are TRBV7-9 and TRBJ1-2; unclear D gene. This CDR3 spans 16 amino acids. The germline V gene encodes CDR1 SEHNR and CDR2 FQNEAQ (reference sequence). Trimming took 8 bases from V and 2 from J, leaving 21 bases between them.

V and J are TRBV7-9 and TRBJ1-1, with D unclear. The V and J ends lost 7 bases and 6 bases respectively, with 9 bases between them. CDR1 and CDR2 from the germline V gene are SEHNR and FQNEAQ (reference sequence). This CDR3 is 11 amino acids long. As DNA, the CDR3 is TGTGCCAGCAAGGTTGGGGCTGAAGCTTTCTTT. This codes for CASKVGAEAFF.

The chain couples TRBV7-9 to TRBJ2-5; D is undetermined. V was shortened by 5 bases and J by 2 bases, with 6 bases between the two germline ends. The germline V gene encodes CDR1 SEHNR and CDR2 FQNEAQ (reference sequence). The CDR3 runs to 12 residues. The CDR3 sequence: CASSQIQETQYF. The CDR3, as DNA: TGTGCCAGCAGCCAGATTCAAGAGACCCAGTACTTC. Supplemented by reference TRBV7-9 and TRBJ2-5, the full variable domain reads DTGVSQNPRHKITKRGQNVTFRCDPISEHNRLYWYRQTLGQGPEFLTYFQNEAQLEKSRLLSDRFSAERPKGSFSTLEIQRTEQGDSAMYLCASSQIQETQYFGPGTRLLVL.

The chain recombines TRBV4-1 with TRBJ2-7, with D unclear. The CDR3 extends over 16 amino acids. The germline CDR1 and CDR2 sequences are MGHRA and YSYEKL. V lost 0 bases and J lost 2, with 14 bases in between. CDR3 amino acids: CASSQDGVGSTYEQYF. The CDR3, as DNA: TGCGCCAGCAGCCAAGATGGGGTAGGGTCCACCTACGAGCAGTACTTC.

This clonotype has at least ten counts. The chain has TRBV27 and TRBJ1-2, with 9 bases lining up with TRBD1. CDR1 is MNHEY, CDR2 SMNVEV, per germline (reference sequence). After removal of 5 bases from V and 7 bases from J, the junction contained 5 bases not matched to a gene. The CDR3 has 13 amino acids. For the CDR3, the DNA is TGTGCCAGCAGTCCGGGACAGGGTGGTGGCTACACCTTC. This sequence encodes CASSPGQGGGYTF.

CDR3 sequence reads: CATSSRRERDEQFF. The CDR3 nucleotides are TGTGCCACCAGCAGTAGGCGGGAACGGGATGAGCAGTTCTTC. The chain joins TRBV15 to TRBJ2-1, with TRBD2 as a possible D gene (6 bases). The CDR3 spans 14 residues. V was clipped by 3 bases and J by 8 bases, with 14 bases between them. Germline CDR1 and CDR2: LNHNV and YYDKDF (reference sequence).

This chain joins TRBV10-3 and TRBJ2-7, with a tentative D call TRBD1 (6 bases). Germline V gene lookup returns CDR1 ENHRY and CDR2 SYGVKD. The germline V and J ends were trimmed by 7 bases and 2 bases, with 12 bases remaining between them. The CDR3 sequence is 13 residues long. CDR3 loop: CAITRDTTYEQYF. The DNA of the CDR3 is TGTGCCATCACCCGGGACACAACCTACGAGCAGTACTTC.

This clonotype was seen a handful of times. The chain joins TRBV14 to TRBJ2-6; no definite D call. Germline CDR1 is SGHDN and CDR2 is FVKESK. The CDR3 extends over 15 amino acids. The ends were cut back, 3 bases at V and 0 bases at J, with 6 bases in the middle. The CDR3 DNA reads TGTGCCAGCAGCCATTTGGGCTCTGGGGCCAACGTCCTGACTTTC. This sequence encodes CASSHLGSGANVLTF.

The sample holds a few counts of this clonotype. The chain is built from TRBV7-6 and TRBJ1-3; D perhaps matches TRBD1 (6 bases). The CDR3 consists of 13 residues. Trimming left V 7 bases short and J 1 base short, with 8 bases between. CDR1 and CDR2 from the germline V gene are SGHVS and FNYEAQ. This CDR3 is CASTRGSGNTIYF. As DNA, the CDR3 is TGTGCCAGCACCAGGGGTTCTGGAAACACCATATATTTT.

The chain has TRBV20-1 and TRBJ2-1; unclear D gene. The V end lost 0 bases, the J end lost 3 bases, and 18 bases lay between the germline ends. Per the germline V gene, CDR1 is DFQATT and CDR2 is SNEGSKA (reference sequence). The CDR3 spans 17 residues. The CDR3 nucleotides are TGCAGTGCTAGAGAACCGAACAGCCCCTGGGTCTACAATGAGCAGTTCTTC. It encodes CSAREPNSPWVYNEQFF.